A single sample gave rise to the 23 T cell receptor beta chains below, sequenced in a study of cytomegalovirus exposure and HLA in healthy donors. Produced via immunoSEQ multiplex PCR; TCRdb's table is partial and in-frame only. The table has about 82,000 clones, about 92% seen once. Material for sequencing was PBMCs. The receptors shown here come from a man aged 18 to 29 in good health and CMV-seronegative.

The chain links TRBV18 to TRBJ1-1; D is possibly TRBD1 (5 bases). This CDR3 has 14 amino acids. V lost 3 bases and J 2 bases, leaving 10 bases between the germline ends. Per the germline V gene, CDR1 is KGHSH and CDR2 is LQKENI. CDR3 bases: TGTGCCAGCTCACCGGAGGGGTTTAACACTGAAGCTTTCTTT. This encodes CASSPEGFNTEAFF. Drawing the rest from reference TRBV18 and TRBJ1-1, the complete variable domain is NAGVMQNPRHLVRRRGQEARLRCSPMKGHSHVYWYRQLPEEGLKFMVYLQKENIIDESGMPKERFSAEFPKEGPSILRIQQVVRGDSAAYFCASSPEGFNTEAFFGQGTRLTVV.

V usage is TRBV18 and J usage is TRBJ2-5; perhaps TRBD1 as D (6 bases). V was clipped by 3 bases and J by 5 bases, with 10 bases between them. Germline CDR1 KGHSH, CDR2 LQKENI. This CDR3 is built from 13 residues. CDR3 bases: TGTGCCAGCTCACCGACAACAGGGGAGACCCAGTACTTC. It specifies CASSPTTGETQYF.

The chain employs TRBV2 and TRBJ2-1; D is unclear. CDR1 is SNHLY and CDR2 is FYNNEI in the germline V gene. The ends were cut back, 3 bases at V and 7 bases at J, with 10 bases in the middle. The CDR3 consists of 13 residues. The CDR3 sequence: CASSDPGMNEQFF. The CDR3 DNA follows: TGTGCCAGCAGTGATCCGGGTATGAATGAGCAGTTCTTC.

The chain couples TRBV7-2 to TRBJ2-7, with D possibly TRBD2 on 5 matching bases. V was cut by 1 base and J by 6 bases, with 10 bases left in between. The V gene's germline CDR1 is SGHTA and CDR2 FQGNSA. The CDR3 has 13 residues. CDR3 amino acids: CASSLGGSSEQYF. The CDR3 DNA is TGTGCCAGCAGCTTAGGAGGGTCTAGCGAGCAGTACTTC.

This sequence joins TRBV5-1 and TRBJ2-1; no clear D gene. Germline CDR1 reads SGHRS; CDR2 reads YFSETQ. The CDR3 is 16 residues long. V was trimmed by 0 bases and J by 0 bases, leaving 10 bases between them. Written as DNA, the CDR3 is TGCGCCAGCAGCTTGGTGTCGGTGAGCTCCTACAATGAGCAGTTCTTC. It encodes CASSLVSVSSYNEQFF.

V gene TRBV15 combines with J gene TRBJ1-1; possibly TRBD1 for D (6 bases). Trimming took off 8 bases at V and 8 bases at J, with 21 bases between the two ends. Germline lookup yields CDR1 LNHNV and CDR2 YYDKDF (reference sequence). CDR3 length equals 14 residues. The CDR3 sequence is CATRLGTLREEAFF. The CDR3 nucleotides read TGTGCCACCCGTCTTGGGACACTCCGAGAAGAAGCTTTCTTT.

This chain joins TRBV30 and TRBJ1-6; TRBD1 is a possible D gene (5 bases). CDR1 and CDR2 from the germline V gene are GTSNPN and SVGIG (reference sequence). Trimming took off 6 bases at V and 0 bases at J, with 12 bases between the two ends. The CDR3 is 15 amino acids. The CDR3 region is CACSRASSYNSPLHF. As DNA, the CDR3 is TGTGCCTGCAGCAGGGCCAGCTCCTATAATTCACCCCTCCACTTT.

This clone appeared once. The rearrangement links TRBV14 to TRBJ2-4, with D perhaps TRBD1 (5 bases). Trimming stripped 0 bases from V and 0 bases from J, with 12 bases between. The CDR3 sequence is 17 residues long. The germline CDR1 and CDR2 sequences are SGHDN and FVKESK. This chain's CDR3 is CASSQDAGSLAKNIQYF. CDR3 nucleotide sequence: TGTGCCAGCAGCCAAGATGCAGGGTCTCTAGCCAAAAACATTCAGTACTTC.

This chain links TRBV30 with TRBJ1-5; 9 nucleotides align to TRBD1. In germline, CDR1 is GTSNPN, CDR2 SVGIG (reference sequence). The CDR3 has 15 residues. The V and J ends lost 4 bases and 2 bases, in that order; junction bases with no gene match: 6. The CDR3: CAWNRGLEGNQPQHF. The DNA for the CDR3 is TGTGCCTGGAACAGGGGGCTGGAGGGCAATCAGCCCCAGCATTTT. Full variable domain (missing parts from reference TRBV30 and TRBJ1-5): SQTIHQWPATLVQPVGSPLSLECTVEGTSNPNLYWYRQAAGRGLQLLFYSVGIGQISSEVPQNLSASRPQDRQFILSSKKLLLSDSGFYLCAWNRGLEGNQPQHFGDGTRLSIL.

This chain links TRBV19 with TRBJ1-2; D is unclear. Per germline, CDR1 LNHDA and CDR2 SQIVND (reference sequence). Trimming took 1 base from V and 1 from J, leaving 10 bases between them. The CDR3 totals 15 residues. CDR3 DNA sequence: TGTGCCAGTAGTATAGGCGGAGCCCTTAACTATGGCTACACCTTC. Encoded protein: CASSIGGALNYGYTF.

This clone has just one count. The rearrangement uses TRBV2 and TRBJ1-2, with D possibly being TRBD1 (5 bases). Trimming removed 7 bases from V and 2 bases from J, with 17 bases in between. Germline CDR1 is SNHLY and CDR2 is FYNNEI. The CDR3 is made up of 15 amino acids. The CDR3 coding sequence is TGTGCCAGCACCCTCAGGGAAGGTTTAAACTATGGCTACACCTTC. Translation: CASTLREGLNYGYTF.

The V call is TRBV2, the J call TRBJ1-1; D might be TRBD1 (5 bases). Germline CDR1 is SNHLY and CDR2 is FYNNEI. The CDR3 consists of 11 residues. V lost 4 bases and J 7 bases, leaving 7 bases between the germline ends. Written as DNA, the CDR3 is TGTGCCAGCAGTGGGACACTTGAAGCTTTCTTT. Translated: CASSGTLEAFF.

V usage is TRBV19 and J usage is TRBJ1-3; D is unclear. The CDR3 extends over 14 amino acids. V lost 7 bases to trimming and J lost 7 bases, with 17 bases between them. Germline V gene data show CDR1 as LNHDA and CDR2 as SQIVND (reference sequence). CDR3 in amino acids: CASTQRDWENTIYF. DNA of the CDR3: TGTGCCAGTACCCAAAGGGATTGGGAGAACACCATATATTTT.

This chain uses TRBV27 with TRBJ1-2; 9 bases align to TRBD1. After removal of 1 base from V and 2 bases from J, the junction contained 11 bases not matched to a gene. The CDR3 contains 18 residues. The germline CDR1 and CDR2 sequences are MNHEY and SMNVEV (reference sequence). The CDR3 loop is CASSLYGREGQGNYGYTF. CDR3 DNA sequence: TGTGCCAGCAGTTTATATGGGCGTGAAGGACAGGGGAACTATGGCTACACCTTC.

The chain carries TRBV27 and TRBJ2-7; weak D call: TRBD2 (5 bases). CDR3 length: 15 residues. Germline assignment: CDR1 MNHEY and CDR2 SMNVEV (reference sequence). The germline V and J ends were trimmed by 0 bases and 1 base, with 10 bases remaining between them. The CDR3 DNA sequence: TGTGCCAGCAGTTTATCTGCGGGCCCGTCCTACGAGCAGTACTTC. It encodes CASSLSAGPSYEQYF.

The rearrangement links TRBV2 to TRBJ1-3; no firm D call. This CDR3 has 14 amino acids. Trimming stripped 5 bases from V and 3 bases from J, with 11 bases between. CDR1 and CDR2 from the germline V gene are SNHLY and FYNNEI. As DNA, the CDR3 is TGTGCCAGCAGTCCCCCTCCCGGTGGAAACACCATATATTTT. The encoded protein is CASSPPPGGNTIYF.

V usage is TRBV9 and J usage is TRBJ2-1; 8 bases fit TRBD2. Germline V gene lookup returns CDR1 SGDLS and CDR2 YYNGEE. The CDR3 covers 15 residues. Germline trimming cut 2 bases from V and 0 bases from J; bases unmatched to any gene: 1. The CDR3 is CASSVSGNSYNEQFF. CDR3 in DNA: TGTGCCAGCAGCGTTAGCGGGAACTCCTACAATGAGCAGTTCTTC.

The genes are TRBV27 and TRBJ2-7; D is perhaps TRBD2 (5 bases). Germline V gene data show CDR1 as MNHEY and CDR2 as SMNVEV (reference sequence). This CDR3 is built from 15 residues. V was pared by 1 base and J by 2 bases, with 12 bases between. This chain's CDR3 is CASSLYGGLTYEQYF. The DNA of the CDR3 is TGTGCCAGCAGTTTATATGGCGGGTTAACCTACGAGCAGTACTTC.

The rearrangement joins TRBV6-1 to TRBJ2-5; D remains ambiguous. The CDR3 covers 13 residues. Trimming pared 7 bases from V and 0 bases from J, leaving 9 bases between. Germline V CDR1 and CDR2: MNHNS, SASEGT. In DNA form, the CDR3 reads TGTGCCAGCACCGTGGAGTACCAAGAGACCCAGTACTTC. Protein product: CASTVEYQETQYF.

The chain carries TRBV6-1 and TRBJ1-1, with a possible D match to TRBD1 (5 bases). The CDR3 totals 14 residues. In germline, CDR1 is MNHNS, CDR2 SASEGT. V lost 7 bases and J lost 5, with 17 bases in between. The DNA for the CDR3 is TGTGCCAGCACCGCCGAACCCCGGGGGACTGAAGCTTTCTTT. Protein sequence: CASTAEPRGTEAFF.

The chain recombines TRBV2 with TRBJ1-5, with TRBD1 matching over 8 bases. From germline, CDR1 is SNHLY and CDR2 FYNNEI. After removal of 6 bases from V and 3 bases from J, the junction contained 7 bases not matched to a gene. This CDR3 is built from 15 residues. The CDR3 region has the DNA TGTGCCAGCAGGGGGGCAGGGGGCAACAATCAGCCCCAGCATTTT. Translated: CASRGAGGNNQPQHF.

The rearrangement links TRBV6-1 to TRBJ2-6; 7 nucleotides line up with TRBD1. CDR1 and CDR2 (germline): MNHNS, SASEGT. The CDR3 sequence is 15 residues long. Trimming removed 8 bases from V and 0 bases from J; junction bases left unmatched: 4. The chain's CDR3 is CASGDRVSGANVLTF. DNA of the CDR3: TGTGCCAGCGGAGACAGGGTCTCTGGGGCCAACGTCCTGACTTTC.

V usage is TRBV5-4 and J usage is TRBJ2-3, with TRBD2 matching 13 bases. Germline CDR1 is SGHNT and CDR2 is YYREEE (reference sequence). The V gene end was trimmed by 1 base and the J gene end by 2 bases; junction bases not matched to a gene: 1. The CDR3 covers 16 residues. The CDR3, as DNA: TGTGCCAGCAGCTTGACTAGCGGGAGGGCCACAGATACGCAGTATTTT. Encoded protein: CASSLTSGRATDTQYF.